Listed here are 15 T cell receptor beta chains from one sample, sequenced in a study of blood T cell repertoires in COVID-19. Profiling relied on immunoSEQ multiplex PCR, and the TCRdb table lists in-frame clones only, not all of them. The sample includes fewer than 300,000 clones, 82% seen only once; the top ten take less than 4%. The specimen was peripheral blood. The receptors stem from a woman younger than 30 with acute or convalescent COVID-19.

This chain uses TRBV29-1 with TRBJ1-4; TRBD1 is a possible D gene (5 bases). There are 12 residues in the CDR3. The germline V and J ends were trimmed by 4 bases and 8 bases, with 11 bases remaining between them. The germline gives CDR1 SQVTM, CDR2 ANQGSEA. The CDR3 sequence is CSVGTLGEKLFF. The CDR3 DNA reads as TGCAGCGTTGGGACATTGGGAGAAAAACTGTTTTTT.

The chain has TRBV15 and TRBJ1-2; 7 bases match TRBD1. V lost 0 bases to trimming and J lost 0 bases; unmatched junction nucleotides: 7. From germline, CDR1 is LNHNV and CDR2 YYDKDF (reference sequence). The CDR3 covers 17 residues. CDR3 in amino acids: CATSRDLLDRTNYGYTF. Written as DNA, the CDR3 is TGTGCCACCAGCAGAGACCTCCTGGACAGGACTAACTATGGCTACACCTTC.

The chain combines TRBV7-3 with TRBJ1-1; possibly TRBD1 for D (6 bases). The length of the CDR3 is 14 residues. Trimming took 0 bases from V and 1 from J, leaving 6 bases between them. CDR1 SGHTA and CDR2 FQGTGA come from the germline V gene. The CDR3 coding sequence is TGTGCCAGCAGCTTAACAGGGGGGAACACTGAAGCTTTCTTT. This codes for CASSLTGGNTEAFF.

This clone was observed a few times. This chain connects TRBV6-5 to TRBJ1-2; tentative D call: TRBD1 (5 bases). Germline CDR1 MNHEY, CDR2 SVGAGI. V was shortened by 0 bases and J by 3 bases, with 14 bases between the two germline ends. The CDR3 contains 16 residues. DNA for the CDR3: TGTGCCAGCAGTTACTCGAAATTGGGGGGTTACTATGGCTACACCTTC. It is translated as CASSYSKLGGYYGYTF.

V and J are TRBV9 and TRBJ2-2; D is perhaps TRBD2 (6 bases). The V and J ends lost 5 bases and 1 base respectively, with 6 bases between them. The germline V gene has CDR1 SGDLS and CDR2 YYNGEE. This CDR3 is built from 13 residues. CDR3 amino acids: CASREGNTGELFF. CDR3 in DNA: TGTGCCAGCAGGGAGGGGAACACCGGGGAGCTGTTTTTT.

V is TRBV10-1 and J is TRBJ1-1; no firm D call. The CDR3 has 10 amino acids. Trimming removed 8 bases from V and 10 bases from J, with 11 bases in between. CDR1 is WNHNN and CDR2 is SYGVQD in the germline V gene (reference sequence). The CDR3 protein is CASGPLGAFF. In DNA, the CDR3 is TGCGCCAGCGGGCCTTTGGGAGCTTTCTTT.

V usage is TRBV27 and J usage is TRBJ2-6, with D maybe TRBD1 (5 bases). Germline-derived CDR1 and CDR2 are MNHEY and SMNVEV (reference sequence). CDR3 length equals 15 residues. Trimming took off 4 bases at V and 2 bases at J, with 9 bases between the two ends. CDR3 in amino acids: CASSSTVAGANVLTF. CDR3 sequence (DNA): TGTGCCAGCAGTTCGACAGTGGCTGGGGCCAACGTCCTGACTTTC.

This chain uses TRBV7-2 with TRBJ1-1; 8 bases fit TRBD1. Losses at the gene ends were 1 base for V and 5 bases for J; bases not matched to a gene: 6. The CDR3 has 15 residues. The germline V gene encodes CDR1 SGHTA and CDR2 FQGNSA. In DNA form, the CDR3 reads TGTGCCAGCAGCTTAGTGCAGGGGGCGGGAACTGAAGCTTTCTTT. The encoded protein is CASSLVQGAGTEAFF.

The V call is TRBV27, the J call TRBJ2-1, with 7 positions matching TRBD2. The CDR3 is made up of 16 amino acids. V shed 5 bases, J shed 6 bases, and the junction held 13 bases outside the gene matches. Germline V gene data show CDR1 as MNHEY and CDR2 as SMNVEV (reference sequence). The CDR3 sequence: CASSHRSRELPNEQFF. DNA of the CDR3: TGTGCCAGCAGTCACCGGTCGCGGGAGCTCCCCAATGAGCAGTTCTTC.

This clone turned up a few times. The V call is TRBV6-2 or TRBV6-3, the J call TRBJ2-5; 12 bases are a match to TRBD2. J was trimmed by 4 bases and V by 4 bases; bases with no gene match: 10. Germline CDR1 reads MNHEY; CDR2 reads SVGEGT. This CDR3 comprises 17 residues. The CDR3, as DNA: TGTGCCAGCAGTTCCCATACTCTAGCGGGAGGGGGAGAGACCCAGTACTTC. This encodes CASSSHTLAGGGETQYF.

This sequence joins TRBV3-1 (or the pseudogene TRBV3-2) and TRBJ1-3, with a possible D match to TRBD1 (5 bases). Trimming removed 2 bases at V and 2 bases at J, with 10 bases between. CDR1 LGHDT and CDR2 YNNKEL come from the germline V gene (reference sequence). The CDR3 covers 15 residues. In DNA form, the CDR3 reads TGTGCCAGCAGCCAACAGGGTCCGGCTGGAAACACCATATATTTT. Encoded protein: CASSQQGPAGNTIYF.

J is TRBJ1-5 and V is TRBV6-5; D not resolved. V gave up 6 bases and J gave up 3 bases, with 15 bases separating them. The CDR3 spans 15 residues. Germline V gene lookup returns CDR1 MNHEY and CDR2 SVGAGI. The CDR3, as DNA: TGTGCCAGCAGACCCCGGGATTGGAACAATCAGCCCCAGCATTTT. It is translated as CASRPRDWNNQPQHF.

A few counts support this clone. The J gene is TRBJ1-6, the V gene TRBV10-2; D not certain. The CDR3 contains 14 residues. CDR1 and CDR2 (germline): WSHSY, SAAADI. The ends were cut back, 2 bases at V and 10 bases at J, with 12 bases in the middle. The CDR3 coding sequence is TGCGCCAGCAGTGAGAGGCAGGTCGGCTCACCCCTCCACTTT. The encoded protein is CASSERQVGSPLHF.

The genes are TRBV4-3 and TRBJ2-3, with TRBD2 identical over 9 bases. Germline V gene data show CDR1 as LGHNA and CDR2 as YSLEER. The CDR3 consists of 17 residues. V was clipped by 0 bases and J by 4 bases; unmatched bases: 8. DNA of the CDR3: TGCGCCAGCAGCCAAGACGGGCGGGAGGGCCGTGCAGATACGCAGTATTTT. Its translation is CASSQDGREGRADTQYF.

The J gene is TRBJ2-7, the V gene TRBV6-5, with TRBD1 matching over 9 bases. After removal of 5 bases from V and 3 bases from J, the junction contained 5 bases not matched to a gene. The length of the CDR3 is 14 residues. The germline gives CDR1 MNHEY, CDR2 SVGAGI. This CDR3 is CASSRTGVNYEQYF. The CDR3 nucleotides read TGTGCCAGCAGTAGGACAGGGGTAAACTACGAGCAGTACTTC.